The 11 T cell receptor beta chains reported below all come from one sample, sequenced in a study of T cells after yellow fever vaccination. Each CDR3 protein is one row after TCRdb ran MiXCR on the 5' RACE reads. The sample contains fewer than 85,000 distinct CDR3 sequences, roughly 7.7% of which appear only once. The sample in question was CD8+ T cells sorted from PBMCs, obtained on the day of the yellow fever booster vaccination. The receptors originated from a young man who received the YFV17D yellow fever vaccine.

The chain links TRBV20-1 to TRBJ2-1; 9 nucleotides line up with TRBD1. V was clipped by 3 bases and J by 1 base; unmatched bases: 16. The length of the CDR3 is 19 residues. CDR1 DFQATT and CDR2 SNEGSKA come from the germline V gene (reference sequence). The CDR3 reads CSARVETGGFMESYNEQFF. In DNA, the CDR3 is TGCAGTGCTAGGGTCGAAACAGGGGGCTTTATGGAGTCCTACAATGAGCAGTTCTTC.

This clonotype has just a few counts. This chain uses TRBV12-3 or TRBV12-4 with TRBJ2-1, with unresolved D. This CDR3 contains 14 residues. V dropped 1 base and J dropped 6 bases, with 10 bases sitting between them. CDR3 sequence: CASSLVPSTNEQFF. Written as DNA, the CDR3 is TGTGCCAGCAGTTTAGTCCCTAGTACCAATGAGCAGTTCTTC.

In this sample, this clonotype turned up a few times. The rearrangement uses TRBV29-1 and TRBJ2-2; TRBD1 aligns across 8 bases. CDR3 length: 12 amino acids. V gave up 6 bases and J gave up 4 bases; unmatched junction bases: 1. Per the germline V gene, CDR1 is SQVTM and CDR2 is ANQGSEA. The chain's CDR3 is CSVTGGTGELFF. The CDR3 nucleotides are TGCAGCGTCACAGGGGGCACCGGGGAGCTGTTTTTT.

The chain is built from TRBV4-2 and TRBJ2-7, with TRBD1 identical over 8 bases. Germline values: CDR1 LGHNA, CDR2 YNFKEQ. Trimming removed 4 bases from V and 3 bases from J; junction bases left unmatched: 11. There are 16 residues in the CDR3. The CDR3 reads CASSPRADRVLYEQYF. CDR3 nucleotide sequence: TGTGCCAGCAGCCCGCGTGCGGACAGGGTTCTCTACGAGCAGTACTTC.

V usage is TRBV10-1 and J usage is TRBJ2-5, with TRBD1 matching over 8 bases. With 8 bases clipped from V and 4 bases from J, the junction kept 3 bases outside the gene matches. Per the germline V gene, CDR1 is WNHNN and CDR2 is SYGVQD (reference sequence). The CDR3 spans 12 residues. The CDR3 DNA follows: TGCGCCAGCGTAGGGACAGGAGAGACCCAGTACTTC. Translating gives CASVGTGETQYF.

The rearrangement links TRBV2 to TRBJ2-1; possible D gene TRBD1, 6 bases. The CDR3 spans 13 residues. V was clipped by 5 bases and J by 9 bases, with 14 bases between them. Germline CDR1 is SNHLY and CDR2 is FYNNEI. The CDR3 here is CASSFVDSPEQFF. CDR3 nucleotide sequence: TGTGCCAGCAGTTTCGTGGACAGTCCTGAGCAGTTCTTC.

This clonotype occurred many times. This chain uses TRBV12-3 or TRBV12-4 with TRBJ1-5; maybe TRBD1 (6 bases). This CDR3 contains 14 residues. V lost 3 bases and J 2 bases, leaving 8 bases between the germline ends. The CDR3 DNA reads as TGTGCCAGCAGTTTGAACAGGGGCAATCAGCCCCAGCATTTT. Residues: CASSLNRGNQPQHF.

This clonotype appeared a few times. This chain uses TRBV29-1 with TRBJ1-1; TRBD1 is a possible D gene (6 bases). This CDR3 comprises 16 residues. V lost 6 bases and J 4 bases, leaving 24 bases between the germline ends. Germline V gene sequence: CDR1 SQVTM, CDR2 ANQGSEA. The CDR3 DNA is TGCAGCGTGCCGAGCCCAGGGGAAGAGACGGGCACTGAAGCTTTCTTT. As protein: CSVPSPGEETGTEAFF.

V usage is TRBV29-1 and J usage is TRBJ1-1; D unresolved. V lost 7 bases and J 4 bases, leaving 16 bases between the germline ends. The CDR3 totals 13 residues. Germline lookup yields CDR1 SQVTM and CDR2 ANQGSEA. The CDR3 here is CSAGTVSGTEAFF. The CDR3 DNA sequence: TGCAGCGCCGGCACGGTAAGCGGCACTGAAGCTTTCTTT.

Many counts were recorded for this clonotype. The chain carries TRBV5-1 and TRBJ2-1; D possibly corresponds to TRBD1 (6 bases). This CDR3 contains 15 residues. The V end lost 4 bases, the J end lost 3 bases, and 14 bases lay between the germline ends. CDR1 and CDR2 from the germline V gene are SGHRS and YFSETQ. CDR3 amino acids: CASSIRDTSYNEQFF. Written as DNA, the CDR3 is TGCGCCAGCAGCATCCGGGACACGAGCTACAATGAGCAGTTCTTC.

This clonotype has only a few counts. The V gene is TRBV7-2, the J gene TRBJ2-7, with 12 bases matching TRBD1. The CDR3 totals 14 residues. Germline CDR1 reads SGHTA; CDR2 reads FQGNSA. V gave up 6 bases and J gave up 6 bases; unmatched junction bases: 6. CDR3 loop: CASSSGTGGAEQYF. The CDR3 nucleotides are TGTGCCAGCAGTTCCGGGACAGGGGGCGCCGAGCAGTACTTC.